This record covers a single TCR beta chain. Its antigen is still unknown. With a J-beta primer mix and a sample-barcoded 5' primer, a second PCR ran 7 to 11 cycles. TCRdb analysed the 5' RACE reads with MiXCR anew, one entry per CDR3 protein. The table records about 800,000 distinct CDR3 sequences, roughly 64% of them present only once. This sample stems from a study of blood T cells in healthy people across ages. The CDR3 runs to 12 residues. Germline V gene sequence: CDR1 SQVTM, CDR2 ANQGSEA. V dropped 3 bases and J dropped 8; count of bases not matched to a gene: 6. Regarding the study as a whole: A roughly linear fall in TCR beta diversity per million T cells was seen with increasing age.

V usage is TRBV29-1 and J usage is TRBJ1-1, with 7 bases aligning to TRBD1. The receptor was isolated from a young man in good health. The sequenced sample was blood. CDR3 DNA sequence: TGCAGCGTTGATTTGCAGGGGGTAGAAGCTTTCTTT. Protein sequence: CSVDLQGVEAFF.